The 3 T cell receptor beta chains in this list originate from one sample, sequenced in a study of graft-versus-host responses after intestinal transplantation. These receptors lack a known antigen. The protocol was immunoSEQ multiplex PCR, while the TCRdb copy is restricted to in-frame clones and leaves out a portion. There are about 78,000 clones in the sample; around 86% occur only once, and around 8% lies in the top ten. The sample here was unstimulated CD8+ T cells sorted from spleen or lymph node cells, taken before transplant. These receptors all stem from a human donor who was the organ donor for an intestinal transplant.

This chain links TRBV2 with TRBJ2-2; D might be TRBD2 (7 bases). CDR3 length equals 14 residues. V lost 4 bases, J lost 7 bases, and 13 bases lay in between. Germline lookup yields CDR1 SNHLY and CDR2 FYNNEI. CDR3 sequence reads: CASSAGGPVGELFF. CDR3 DNA: TGTGCCAGCAGTGCCGGGGGGCCCGTCGGGGAGCTGTTTTTT.

This chain connects TRBV29-1 to TRBJ1-2; no definite D call. The CDR3 extends over 11 amino acids. Germline V gene sequence: CDR1 SQVTM, CDR2 ANQGSEA. Deletions cut 3 bases from V and 3 bases from J, with 5 bases between. The CDR3 sequence: CSVEIDYGYTF. The DNA of the CDR3 is TGCAGCGTTGAGATCGACTATGGCTACACCTTC.

The gene calls are TRBV7-8 and TRBJ2-3; D is unclear. CDR1 is SGHVS, CDR2 FQNEAQ, per germline. V was cut by 2 bases and J by 0 bases, with 12 bases left in between. The CDR3 totals 16 residues. The chain's CDR3 is CASSLFEVLSTDTQYF. The CDR3 DNA reads TGTGCCAGCAGCTTATTCGAAGTTCTAAGCACAGATACGCAGTATTTT.